Described below is a single TCR beta chain sequence and its context. The data originate from a study of blood T cell repertoires in COVID-19. About the research overall: The origin of the acute and convalescent COVID-19 samples was the United States, Italy and Spain. Sample material is recorded as cDNA or gDNA derived from T cells, B-cell-depleted T cells, or PBMCs.

Original handling: By means of reference gene primer amplification, nucleated cell counts were estimated. The repertoire was sequenced with immunoSEQ multiplex PCR; TCRdb's copy has only in-frame clones and lacks some. D and trimming were read from the DNA, whereas the V and J calls and clone size are those reported in that table. The table shows tens of thousands of clones, with approximately 80% occurring only once. V dropped 7 bases and J dropped 5; count of bases not matched to a gene: 19. Germline lookup yields CDR1 GTSNPN and CDR2 SVGIG (reference sequence). The CDR3 is 16 amino acids. The source of this sequence is an older woman with acute or convalescent COVID-19. Sequencing input: peripheral blood. This chain connects TRBV30 to TRBJ1-2, with 7 positions matching TRBD1. In DNA, the CDR3 is TGTGCCTTCCTAGACAGGGCGCCGCGGGGTCCTTATGGCTACACCTTC. This codes for CAFLDRAPRGPYGYTF.